This T cell receptor beta chain stems from a study of brain metastases from non-small cell lung cancer. Regarding the study as a whole: Fewer infiltrating T cells were found in brain metastases than primaries. Paired brain metastases and primary tumors largely shared TCR repertoires. Compared with their matched primary tumors, around 60% of brain metastases showed expanded T-cell clones.

Profiled with immunoSEQ multiplex PCR; TCRdb holds only in-frame clones, not every one. This sample has 2,500 to 4,000 clones, with about 86% found just once. About this clone itself: Its antigen is still unknown.

V shed 3 bases and J 1 base; nucleotides not matched to a gene: 15. There are 18 residues in the CDR3. Germline-derived CDR1 and CDR2 are SGHRS and YFSETQ. This clonotype originated in a donor aged 40 or older with non-small cell lung cancer. The rearrangement joins TRBV5-1 to TRBJ1-1; 7 bases line up with TRBD1. Sequencing was done on a sample of primary lung tumor tissue. The CDR3 DNA follows: TGCGCCAGCAGCTCGGTAAAGGAAGGGGACAGACCGAACACTGAAGCTTTCTTT. Amino acid sequence: CASSSVKEGDRPNTEAFF.